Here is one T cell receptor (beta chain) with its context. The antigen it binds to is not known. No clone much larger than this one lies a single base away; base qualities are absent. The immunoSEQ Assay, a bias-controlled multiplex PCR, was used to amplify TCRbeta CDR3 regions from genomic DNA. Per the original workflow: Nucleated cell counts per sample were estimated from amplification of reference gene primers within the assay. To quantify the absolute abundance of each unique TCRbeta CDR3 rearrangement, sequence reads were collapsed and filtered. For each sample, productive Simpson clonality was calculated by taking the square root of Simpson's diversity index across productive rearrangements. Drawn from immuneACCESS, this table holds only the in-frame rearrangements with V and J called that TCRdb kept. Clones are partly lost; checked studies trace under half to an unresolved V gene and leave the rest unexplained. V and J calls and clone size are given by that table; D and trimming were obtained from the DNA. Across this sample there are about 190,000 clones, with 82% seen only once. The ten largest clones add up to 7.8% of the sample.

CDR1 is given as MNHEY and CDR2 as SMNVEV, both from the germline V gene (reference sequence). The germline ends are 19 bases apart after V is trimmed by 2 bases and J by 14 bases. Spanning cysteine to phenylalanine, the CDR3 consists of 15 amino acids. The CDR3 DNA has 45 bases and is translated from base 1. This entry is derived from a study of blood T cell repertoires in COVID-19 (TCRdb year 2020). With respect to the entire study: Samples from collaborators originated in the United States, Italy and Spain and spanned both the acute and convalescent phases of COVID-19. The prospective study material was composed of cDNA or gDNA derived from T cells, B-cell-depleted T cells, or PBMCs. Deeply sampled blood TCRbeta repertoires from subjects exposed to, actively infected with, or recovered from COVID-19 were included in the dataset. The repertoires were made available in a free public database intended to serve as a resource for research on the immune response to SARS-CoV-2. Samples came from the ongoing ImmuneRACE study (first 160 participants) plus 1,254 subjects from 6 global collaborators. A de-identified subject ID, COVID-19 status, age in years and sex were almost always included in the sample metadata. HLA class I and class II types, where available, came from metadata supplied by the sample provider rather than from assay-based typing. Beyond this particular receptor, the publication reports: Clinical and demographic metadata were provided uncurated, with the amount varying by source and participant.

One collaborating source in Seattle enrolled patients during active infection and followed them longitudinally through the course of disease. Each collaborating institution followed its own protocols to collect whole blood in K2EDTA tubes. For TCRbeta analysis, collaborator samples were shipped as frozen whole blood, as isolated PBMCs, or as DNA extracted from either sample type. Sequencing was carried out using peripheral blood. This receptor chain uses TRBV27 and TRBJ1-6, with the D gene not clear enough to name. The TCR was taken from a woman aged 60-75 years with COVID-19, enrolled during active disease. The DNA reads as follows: TGTGCCAGCAGTTTAGATGTTCCGGGCGGCGGGGCCCTCCACTTT. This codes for CASSLDVPGGGALHF.